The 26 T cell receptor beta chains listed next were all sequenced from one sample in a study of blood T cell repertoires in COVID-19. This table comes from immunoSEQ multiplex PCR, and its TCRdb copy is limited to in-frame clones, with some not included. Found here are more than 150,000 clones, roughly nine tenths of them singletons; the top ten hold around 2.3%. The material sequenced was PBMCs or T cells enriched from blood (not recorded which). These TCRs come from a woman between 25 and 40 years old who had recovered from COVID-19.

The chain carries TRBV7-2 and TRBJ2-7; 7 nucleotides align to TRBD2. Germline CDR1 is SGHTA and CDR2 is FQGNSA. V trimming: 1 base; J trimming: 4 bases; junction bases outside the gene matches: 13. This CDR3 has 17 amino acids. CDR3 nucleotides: TGTGCCAGCAGCTTAGTCCGAGCAAGCGGGGATATATACGAGCAGTACTTC. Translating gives CASSLVRASGDIYEQYF.

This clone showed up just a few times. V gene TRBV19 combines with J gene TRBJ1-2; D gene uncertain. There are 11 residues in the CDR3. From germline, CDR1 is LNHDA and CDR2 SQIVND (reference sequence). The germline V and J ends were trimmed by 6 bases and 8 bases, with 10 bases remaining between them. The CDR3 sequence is CASRRTGGYTF. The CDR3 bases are TGTGCCAGTAGGAGGACTGGGGGCTACACCTTC.

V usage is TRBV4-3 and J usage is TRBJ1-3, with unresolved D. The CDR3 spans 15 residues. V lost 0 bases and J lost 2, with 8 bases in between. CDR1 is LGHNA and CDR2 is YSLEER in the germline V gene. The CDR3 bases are TGCGCCAGCAGCCAAGATTGGAGTGCTGGAAACACCATATATTTT. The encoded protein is CASSQDWSAGNTIYF.

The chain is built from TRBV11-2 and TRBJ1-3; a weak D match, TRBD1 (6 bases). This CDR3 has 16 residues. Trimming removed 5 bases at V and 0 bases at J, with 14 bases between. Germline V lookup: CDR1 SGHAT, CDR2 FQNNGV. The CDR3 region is CASSPSTGSSGNTIYF. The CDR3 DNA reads TGTGCCAGCAGCCCGTCGACAGGAAGCTCTGGAAACACCATATATTTT.

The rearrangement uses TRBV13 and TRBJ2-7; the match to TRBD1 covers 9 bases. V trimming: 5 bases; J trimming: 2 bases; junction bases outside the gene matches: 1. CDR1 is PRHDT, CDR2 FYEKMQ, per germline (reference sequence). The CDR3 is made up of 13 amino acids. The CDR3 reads CASSRDRAYEQYF. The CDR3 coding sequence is TGTGCCAGCAGCCGGGACAGGGCCTACGAGCAGTACTTC.

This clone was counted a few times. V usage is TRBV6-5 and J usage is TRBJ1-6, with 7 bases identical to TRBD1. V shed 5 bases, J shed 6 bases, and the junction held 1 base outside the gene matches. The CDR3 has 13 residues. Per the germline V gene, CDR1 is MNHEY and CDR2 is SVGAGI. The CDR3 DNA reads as TGTGCCAGCAGTCGGGACAGTAATTCACCCCTCCACTTT. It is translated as CASSRDSNSPLHF.

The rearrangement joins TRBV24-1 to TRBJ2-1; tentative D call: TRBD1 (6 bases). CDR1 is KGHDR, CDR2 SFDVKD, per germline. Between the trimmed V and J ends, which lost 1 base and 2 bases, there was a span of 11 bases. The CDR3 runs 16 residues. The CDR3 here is CATSDLGTPAYNEQFF. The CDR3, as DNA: TGTGCCACCAGTGATTTAGGGACACCCGCCTACAATGAGCAGTTCTTC.

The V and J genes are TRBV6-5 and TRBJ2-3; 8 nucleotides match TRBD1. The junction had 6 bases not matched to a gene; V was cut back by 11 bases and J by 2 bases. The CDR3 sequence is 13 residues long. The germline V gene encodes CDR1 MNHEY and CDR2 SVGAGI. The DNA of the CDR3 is TGTGCCGGTGGGACAGGATTCACAGATACGCAGTATTTT. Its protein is CAGGTGFTDTQYF.

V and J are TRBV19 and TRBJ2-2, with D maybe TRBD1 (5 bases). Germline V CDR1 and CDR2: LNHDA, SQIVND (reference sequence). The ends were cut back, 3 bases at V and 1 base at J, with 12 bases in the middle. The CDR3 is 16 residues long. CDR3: CASSIGWGGNTGELFF. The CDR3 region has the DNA TGTGCCAGTAGTATCGGGTGGGGCGGGAACACCGGGGAGCTGTTTTTT.

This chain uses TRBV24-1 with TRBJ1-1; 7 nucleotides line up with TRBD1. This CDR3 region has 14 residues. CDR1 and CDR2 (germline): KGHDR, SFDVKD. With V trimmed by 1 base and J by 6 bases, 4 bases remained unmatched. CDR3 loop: CATSDLQGQAEAFF. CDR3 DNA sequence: TGTGCCACCAGTGATTTACAGGGGCAGGCTGAAGCTTTCTTT.

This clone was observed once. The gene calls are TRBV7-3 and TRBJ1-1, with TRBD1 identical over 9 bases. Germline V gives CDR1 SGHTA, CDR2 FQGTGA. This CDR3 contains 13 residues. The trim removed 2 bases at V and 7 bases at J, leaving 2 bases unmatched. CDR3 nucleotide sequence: TGTGCCAGCAGCTTAGACAGGGGGAATGAAGCTTTCTTT. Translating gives CASSLDRGNEAFF.

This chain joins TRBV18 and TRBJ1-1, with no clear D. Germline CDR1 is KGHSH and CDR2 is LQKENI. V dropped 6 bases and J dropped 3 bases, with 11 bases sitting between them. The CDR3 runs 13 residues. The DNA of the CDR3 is TGTGCCAGCTCGGTGGGCTCGGACACTGAAGCTTTCTTT. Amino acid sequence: CASSVGSDTEAFF.

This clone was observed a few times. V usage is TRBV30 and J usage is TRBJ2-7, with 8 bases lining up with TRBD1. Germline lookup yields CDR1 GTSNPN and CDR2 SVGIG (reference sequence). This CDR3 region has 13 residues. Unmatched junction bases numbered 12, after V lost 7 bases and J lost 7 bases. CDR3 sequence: CAYSRGPTREQYF. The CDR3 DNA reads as TGTGCCTACTCCAGGGGGCCCACGAGAGAGCAGTACTTC.

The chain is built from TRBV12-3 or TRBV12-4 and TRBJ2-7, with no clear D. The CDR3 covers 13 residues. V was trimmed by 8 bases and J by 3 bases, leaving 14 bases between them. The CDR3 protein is CASADPIHYEQYF. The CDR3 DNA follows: TGTGCCAGCGCCGATCCTATCCACTACGAGCAGTACTTC.

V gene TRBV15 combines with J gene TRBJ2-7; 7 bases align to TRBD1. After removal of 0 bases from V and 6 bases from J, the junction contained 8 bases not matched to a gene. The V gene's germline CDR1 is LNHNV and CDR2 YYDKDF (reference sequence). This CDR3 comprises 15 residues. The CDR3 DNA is TGTGCCACCAGCAGAGATCTGGGGACAGACAGCGAGCAGTACTTC. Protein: CATSRDLGTDSEQYF.

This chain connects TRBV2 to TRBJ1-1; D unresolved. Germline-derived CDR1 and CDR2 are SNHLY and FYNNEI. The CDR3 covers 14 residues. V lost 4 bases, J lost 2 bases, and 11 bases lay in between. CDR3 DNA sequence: TGTGCCAGCAGTGGAGGAGAACTAAACACTGAAGCTTTCTTT. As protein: CASSGGELNTEAFF.

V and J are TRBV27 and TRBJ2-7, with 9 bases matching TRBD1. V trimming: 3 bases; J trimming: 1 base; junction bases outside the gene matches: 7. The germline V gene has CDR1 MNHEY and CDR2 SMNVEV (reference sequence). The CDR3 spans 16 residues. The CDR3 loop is CASSFLGQGRSYEQYF. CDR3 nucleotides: TGTGCCAGCAGTTTCCTCGGACAGGGGAGGTCCTACGAGCAGTACTTC.

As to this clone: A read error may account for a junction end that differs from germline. This CDR3 reads CAGSNLNTGTEAFF. The CDR3 DNA is TGTGCCGGTAGTAACCTTAACACAGGCACTGAAGCTTTCTTT. The chain carries TRBV19 and TRBJ1-1, with D perhaps matching TRBD1 (5 bases). This CDR3 contains 14 residues. Germline V gives CDR1 LNHDA, CDR2 SQIVND (reference sequence).

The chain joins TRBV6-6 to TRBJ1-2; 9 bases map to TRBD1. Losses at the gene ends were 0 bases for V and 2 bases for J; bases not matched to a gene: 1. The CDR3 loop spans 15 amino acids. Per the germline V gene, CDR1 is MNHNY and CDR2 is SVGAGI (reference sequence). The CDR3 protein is CASSYSGQGNYGYTF. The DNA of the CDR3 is TGTGCCAGCAGTTACTCGGGACAGGGCAACTATGGCTACACCTTC.

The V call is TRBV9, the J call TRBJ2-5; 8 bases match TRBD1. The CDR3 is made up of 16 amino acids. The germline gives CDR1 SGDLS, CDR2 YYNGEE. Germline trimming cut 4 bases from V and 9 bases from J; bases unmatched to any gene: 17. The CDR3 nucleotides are TGTGCCAGCAGCCCCGCAGGAGGGACAGGCGTCGGGGCCCAGTACTTC. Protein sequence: CASSPAGGTGVGAQYF.

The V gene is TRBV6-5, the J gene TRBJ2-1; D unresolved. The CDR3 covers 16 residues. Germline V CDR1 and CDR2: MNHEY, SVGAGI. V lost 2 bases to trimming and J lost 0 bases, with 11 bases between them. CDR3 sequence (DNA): TGTGCCAGCAGTTACGTGGCAGAAAGCTCCTACAATGAGCAGTTCTTC. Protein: CASSYVAESSYNEQFF.

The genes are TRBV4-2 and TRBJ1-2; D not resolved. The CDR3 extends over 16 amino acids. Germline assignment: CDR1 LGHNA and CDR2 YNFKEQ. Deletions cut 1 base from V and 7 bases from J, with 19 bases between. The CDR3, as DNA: TGTGCCAGCAGCCAAGGCATTGACATAAAAATGGGTGGCTACACCTTC. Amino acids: CASSQGIDIKMGGYTF.

In DNA form, the CDR3 reads TGTGCCAGCAGCTTAGAGAGGCGGGATACGCAGTATTTT. Protein product: CASSLERRDTQYF. V usage is TRBV11-3 and J usage is TRBJ2-3; D gene unclear. V was pared by 0 bases and J by 6 bases, with 7 bases between. Germline V gives CDR1 SGHNT, CDR2 YENEEA. This CDR3 region has 13 residues.

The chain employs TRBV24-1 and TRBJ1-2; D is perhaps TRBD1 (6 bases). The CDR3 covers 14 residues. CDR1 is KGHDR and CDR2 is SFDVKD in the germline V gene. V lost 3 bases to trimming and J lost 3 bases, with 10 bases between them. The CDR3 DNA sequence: TGTGCCACCAGTGATCAGGACAGTTACTATGGCTACACCTTC. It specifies CATSDQDSYYGYTF.

This CDR3 is CASSRSTDSPQPQHF. In DNA, the CDR3 is TGTGCCAGCTCACGTAGTACCGACAGCCCGCAGCCCCAGCATTTT. The chain recombines TRBV18 with TRBJ1-5, with a possible D match to TRBD1 (5 bases). V was clipped by 4 bases and J by 7 bases, with 17 bases between them. From germline, CDR1 is KGHSH and CDR2 LQKENI. The CDR3 has 15 amino acids.

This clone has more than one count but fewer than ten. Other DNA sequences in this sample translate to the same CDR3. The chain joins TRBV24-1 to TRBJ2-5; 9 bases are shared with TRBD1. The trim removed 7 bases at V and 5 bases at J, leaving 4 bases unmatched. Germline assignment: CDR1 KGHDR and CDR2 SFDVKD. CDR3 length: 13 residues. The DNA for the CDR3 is TGTGCCACCAGCGTGACAGGGGGGGAGACCCAGTACTTC. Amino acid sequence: CATSVTGGETQYF.